A selection of T cell receptor beta chains follows, all from one sample in a study of metastatic and nonmetastatic thyroid tumors. MiXCR re-clonotyped the PCR reads for TCRdb. The sample includes 30,000 to 40,000 clones, about 31% of them seen just once. The sequencing sample was made of blood. The receptors come from a female donor with papillary thyroid cancer or a benign thyroid nodule (not recorded which). Some clones in this sample may be carry-over from other donors' samples. CDR3s include the opening cysteine and the closing phenylalanine or tryptophan. Each record gives: D gene, V gene, clone size, J gene, CDR3 protein, CDR3 DNA. The D gene is left open where the match is weak. Only part of the rows carry a size: once, few, many, or a class if the clone is expanded.

-	TRBV6-1	few	TRBJ1-2	CATSGHYTRDYGYTF	TGTGCCACCAGCGGCCATTACACCAGAGACTATGGCTACACCTTC
-	TRBV7-8	many	TRBJ1-1	CASSLVSPGDTEAFF	TGTGCCAGCAGCTTAGTATCCCCAGGGGACACTGAAGCTTTCTTT
TRBD2	TRBV6-1	-	TRBJ2-5	CAISEATSGRRWGRYF	TGTGCCATCAGTGAAGCGACTAGCGGGCGTCGGTGGGGGCGTTACTTC
-	TRBV20-1	-	TRBJ1-5	CSAPSTDNNQPQHF	TGCAGTGCTCCATCCACAGATAACAATCAGCCCCAGCATTTT
TRBD2	TRBV27	medium-sized	TRBJ2-7	CASSLFTSGIYEQYF	TGTGCCAGCAGTTTATTTACTAGCGGGATCTACGAGCAGTACTTC
-	TRBV7-9	many	TRBJ2-2	CASSLGSGGELFF	TGTGCCAGCAGCCTGGGATCGGGCGGGGAGCTGTTTTTT
TRBD2	TRBV20-1	-	TRBJ2-3	CSANLAGDPDTQYF	TGCAGTGCTAATCTAGCGGGAGACCCAGATACGCAGTATTTT
-	TRBV27	-	TRBJ2-1	CASSFRGNEQFF	TGTGCCAGCAGTTTTCGGGGGAATGAGCAGTTCTTC
-	TRBV20-1	-	TRBJ1-3	CSARDKTGGNTIYF	TGCAGTGCACGAGACAAGACAGGCGGAAACACCATATATTTT
TRBD1	TRBV7-9	-	TRBJ1-1	CASSLKGGATEAFF	TGTGCCAGCAGCTTAAAAGGGGGCGCGACTGAAGCTTTCTTT
-	TRBV4-3	-	TRBJ1-1	CASSPETLSTEAFF	TGCGCCAGCAGCCCAGAGACGTTGAGCACTGAAGCTTTCTTT
TRBD1	TRBV6-6	medium-sized	TRBJ2-1	CASSYLTGGVQSEQFF	TGTGCCAGCAGTTATCTCACAGGGGGCGTACAGAGTGAGCAGTTCTTC
-	TRBV7-2	few	TRBJ2-2	CASSFYHGELFF	TGTGCCAGCAGCTTCTACCACGGGGAGCTGTTTTTT
TRBD1	TRBV6-1	-	TRBJ2-7	CASSCRGTGVNEQYF	TGTGCCAGCAGTTGCAGGGGGACAGGGGTCAACGAGCAGTACTTC
-	TRBV6-1	-	TRBJ2-3	CASSETGTDTQYF	TGTGCCAGCAGTGAAACGGGCACAGATACGCAGTATTTT
-	TRBV5-1	once	TRBJ1-1	CASSLSPITETFF	TGCGCCAGCAGCTTAAGTCCGATCACTGAAACTTTCTTT
-	TRBV3-1	many	TRBJ1-2	CASSHPQWGANYGYTF	TGTGCCAGCAGCCACCCCCAATGGGGGGCTAACTATGGCTACACCTTC
TRBD1	TRBV5-1	-	TRBJ1-3	CASSMDGSGQGILYF	TGCGCCAGCAGCATGGACGGTTCGGGACAGGGGATTCTATATTTT
-	TRBV6-1	-	TRBJ2-7	CASSRDSIVGYF	TGTGCCAGCAGTCGGGACTCGATCGTAGGGTACTTC
TRBD1	TRBV20-1	few	TRBJ1-4	CSALTGENEKLFF	TGCAGTGCACTGACAGGGGAGAACGAAAAACTGTTTTTT
-	TRBV30	many	TRBJ1-3	CAWSGGSMSGNTIYF	TGTGCCTGGAGTGGTGGTTCCATGTCTGGAAACACCATATATTTT
-	TRBV10-1	few	TRBJ1-2	CASSESGHSSYGYTF	TGCGCCAGCAGTGAGTCAGGACATTCTTCCTATGGCTACACCTTC
-	TRBV20-1	many	TRBJ2-3	CSARGAGLDDTDTQYF	TGCAGTGCTAGAGGTGCCGGCTTAGACGACACAGATACGCAGTATTTT
-	TRBV14	many	TRBJ2-4	CASSQLTGSTSKNIQYF	TGTGCCAGCAGCCAACTTACAGGGAGTACGTCCAAAAACATTCAGTACTTC
-	TRBV6-1	few	TRBJ1-6	CESSDRPSPLHF	TGTGAAAGCAGTGACAGGCCTTCACCCCTCCACTTT
TRBD2	TRBV9	few	TRBJ2-1	CASSSGLAGHNEQFF	TGTGCCAGCAGCTCGGGACTAGCGGGACACAATGAGCAGTTCTTC
TRBD1	TRBV29-1	many	TRBJ2-5	CSVDRVGAETQYF	TGCAGCGTCGACAGGGTAGGGGCCGAGACCCAGTACTTC
-	TRBV12-3/TRBV12-4	medium-sized	TRBJ1-6	CASSATLRTAKGSPLHF	TGTGCCAGCAGTGCTACCCTAAGGACTGCCAAAGGGTCACCCCTCCACTTT
-	TRBV5-1	-	TRBJ1-2	CASRDRGLKPGGYTF	TGCGCCAGCAGAGATAGGGGACTCAAACCGGGGGGCTACACCTTC
-	TRBV5-1	-	TRBJ1-1	CARSLTGMNTEAFF	TGCGCAAGAAGCTTGACAGGCATGAACACTGAAGCTTTCTTT
TRBD2	TRBV20-1	-	TRBJ2-1	CSARDSIAGGANEQFF	TGCAGTGCTAGAGATTCCATAGCGGGAGGGGCAAATGAGCAGTTCTTC
-	TRBV20-1	-	TRBJ2-2	CGARKTSTGWELFF	TGCGGTGCTCGCAAGACTAGTACGGGCTGGGAGCTGTTTTTT
-	TRBV13	-	TRBJ2-1	CASSLEGVPYNEQFF	TGTGCCAGCAGCTTAGAGGGGGTACCTTACAATGAGCAGTTCTTC
-	TRBV20-1	-	TRBJ2-2	CSARDWTENTVELFF	TGCAGTGCTAGAGATTGGACTGAGAACACCGTGGAGCTGTTTTTT
-	TRBV9	many	TRBJ2-1	CASSVGTHSYNEQFF	TGTGCCAGCAGCGTCGGCACACACTCCTACAATGAGCAGTTCTTC